The T cell receptor beta chain described here comes from a study of cytomegalovirus exposure and HLA in healthy donors (TCRdb year 2017). At the level of the whole study: In an earlier analysis of roughly 500 of the donors, roughly 300 Gb of sequence data and roughly 100 million unique TCR beta sequences from 150 million to 200 million T cells were reported. Typing coverage varied by locus: roughly 629-640 donors for A, B, C, DRB1 and DQB1; roughly 510 for DQA1; approximately 610 for DPA1; around 490 for DPB1. An early release that covered fewer than 800 HLA-typed donors contained about 290 gigabases of sequencing data and tens of millions of unique TCR sequences. The study was designed to test whether signatures of past pathogen exposure could be identified by cataloging public T cell receptors. HLA typing included class I and class II loci at four-digit resolution. Along with the approximately 650-subject first cohort, a separate validation cohort of over a hundred different subjects was used. To predict cytomegalovirus infection status, the study combined high-throughput TCR immunosequencing, statistical association of individual TCRs with disease status, and machine learning. Every discovery cohort repertoire had been produced on one sequencing platform. A later genetic analysis took genome-wide SNP genotypes for about three fifths of the roughly 700 donors and used that subset as a discovery cohort. The study used immunosequencing to profile the T cell repertoires of more than 650 subjects and linked those repertoires to cytomegalovirus serostatus. Donor age, sex, ethnicity and CMV serostatus were compiled together with the repertoire data. Rather than using new phenotypic data, the later analysis identified candidate immune exposures from TCR beta sequences and from how often those sequences occurred across donors. Among roughly 400 genotyped donors of the cohort, an average of around 240,000 unique TCR beta nucleotide sequences were sequenced per donor, about a sixth of them non-productive. The genetic ancestry cluster associated with self-reported Caucasian donors included around 76% of the roughly 400 genotyped donors. A later analysis re-analyzed previously published TCR beta repertoires from 650 to 800 donors and added high-resolution HLA genotyping to study TCR occurrence patterns. To decide whether each TCR beta V gene segment behaved as functional or pseudogenic, an earlier analysis of 587 of the donors relied on high-throughput TCR beta sequencing. About five DR-DQ haplotypes were treated as single units for association and clustering because of strong linkage in the cohort. What the research found in general, with its limitations: The only immune exposure information available for the cohort was CMV serostatus. Broadly in line with IMGT annotations, most TCR beta V segments showed up in productive rearrangements about 87% or about 30% of the time in an earlier analysis of 587 of the donors. The presence/absence analyses assumed that sequencing depth was roughly uniform across donors, and that assumption may not be true. Some IMGT-functional V segments, including TRBV6-2 and TRBV6-3, could not be told apart with the 87-base-pair reads, so those segments were excluded. In a later analysis, several top co-occurrence clusters were reported to appear linked to parvovirus B19, influenza, CMV and Epstein-Barr virus. In vitro tests confirmed that a few of the cytomegalovirus-associated TCR beta chains recognize cytomegalovirus antigens. Strong co-occurrence of HLA alleles, especially DR and DQ, made assigning TCR associations to individual alleles difficult. Because HLA typing was unavailable for some donors at each locus, only the typed subset was used in association tests. According to the authors, the approach could potentially be generalized to other disease states and immunological phenotypes. Most TCR sequences were observed very rarely across donors, whereas some public TCRs were present in many individuals. Only TCR beta chains were sequenced in this cohort, and the absence of alpha or paired-chain data limited detectable features. A later analysis found that TCR association rates varied across HLA loci, with DRB1 alleles showing the most associated TCRs and HLA-C alleles the fewest. A later analysis associated 17,000 or so TCR beta sequences with specific HLA alleles at a false discovery rate of 0.05. A later genetic analysis associated a missense DCLRE1C variant with V-gene and J-gene trimming of TCR beta chains, and an independent cohort replicated the association. Correlated functional status among segregating V segments might be attributable to linkage disequilibrium, but an unknown experimental factor could not be ruled out. A later genetic analysis reported fewer N-insertions in productive TCRs among donors in an Asian-associated ancestry cluster than the roughly 700-donor mean. The earlier analysis of 587 of the donors excluded 15 to 20 rarely observed V segments, including chromosome 9 orphons, because counts were too low. Cytomegalovirus status was reported to be diagnosed by the classifier with high specificity and sensitivity in both the original and validation cohorts. Most CMV-associated TCR beta chains appeared to be HLA-restricted in a later analysis, and the HLA associations seemed to be driven largely by CMV exposure. A later analysis found that HLA-associated TCR beta chains were more clonally expanded and had lower generation probabilities than equally common non-associated chains. The study listed 150 to 200 TCR beta chains as associated with cytomegalovirus. A further reported finding was that TCR beta sequences accurately predicted the HLA-A and HLA-B alleles for most subjects in the first cohort. A group of highly shared sequence variants was considered likely to be a technical artifact of the sequencing pipeline.

Libraries were constructed by the immunoSEQ multiplex PCR assay. For the multiplex PCR, a mixture combining 60 forward primers for TCR Vbeta segments and 13 reverse primers for TCR Jbeta segments was used. Amplification of the CDR3 region of rearranged TCR beta genes was performed with a multiplex PCR assay on genomic DNA. On the Illumina HiSeq System, the amplified TCR beta libraries were sequenced as 87-base-pair reads. The authors' analysis ran thus. In a later analysis, approximately 74 million unique TCR beta chains were counted across the approximately 670 repertoires, and about 10 million of these chains were shared by at least two donors. Raw reads were error-corrected and collapsed into unique sequences by a nearest-neighbor algorithm in which closely related sequences were merged to remove PCR and sequencing errors. Alignment of CDR3 sequences to IMGT reference sequences was used to assign V, D and J gene segments. For a sequence to be retained, a match of at least six nucleotides to both a V gene segment and a J gene segment was required. Rearrangements were called productive when the CDR3 lacked stop codons and stayed in frame with V and J; all others were non-productive. Following IMGT convention, CDR3 was defined as the stretch from the second conserved V-encoded cysteine to the conserved J-encoded phenylalanine. The earlier analysis of more than 450 of the donors excluded sequences that lacked an unambiguous match to a single V gene segment. An earlier analysis of 587 of the donors called V segments functional above 56.7% productive rearrangements and segregating when the between-donor standard deviation exceeded 5%. A statistical classification framework was built to diagnose cytomegalovirus status from the catalog of TCR beta chain sequences. A later analysis assigned V and J genes by comparing TCR nucleotide sequences with IMGT/GENE-DB human TR gene sequences. Using the TCRdist pipeline, a later analysis assigned CDR3 sequences along with most-parsimonious VDJ recombination scenarios. In a later analysis, each TCR beta chain was defined by its CDR3 amino acid sequence together with its V-gene family, and reads without a unique V-gene family were excluded. In a later analysis, 450 to 600 highly shared, low-generation-probability nucleotide sequences were removed to address suspected cross-contamination and a sequencing artifact. In a later analysis, a clonal expansion index for each public chain was calculated from normalized within-repertoire ranks of inferred template counts. In a later analysis, generation probabilities were computed using a VDJ recombination model fitted to out-of-frame rearrangements, and the results were checked against IGoR. In a later analysis, hypergeometric tests were used to score TCR-TCR, TCR-HLA and TCR-CMV co-occurrence, with a repertoire-size bias correction applied to TCR pairs. False discovery rates were estimated in a later analysis by permuting HLA or CMV assignments 20 times. A later analysis grouped co-occurring TCRs with DBSCAN, adding TCRdist sequence similarity when clustering within HLA-allele-positive subsets. Co-occurrence clustering excluded repertoires with fewer than 30,000 or more than 120,000 public chains, plus five with anomalous nucleotide sharing. TCRdb limited this immuneACCESS table to in-frame rearrangements with V and J called. A share of clones is missing; checked studies link under half to unresolved V genes, and the rest is unexplained. That table supplies the V and J calls and clone size; D and trimming were determined from the DNA. The sample's records list tens of thousands of clones. Around 12% of the sample is taken by the ten largest.

The cohort was made up of roughly 670 healthy bone marrow donors. At the time of sampling, all cohort members were nominally healthy, though unrecorded immune exposures were likely present. The donor tested CMV seropositive and was one of the 289 seropositive cohort members. Every donor gave a peripheral blood sample, and the peripheral blood mononuclear cells from that sample were used for TCR beta sequencing. The Qiagen DNeasy Blood Extraction Kit was used to extract genomic DNA from the blood cell samples. Concerning this clone: Its antigen is unknown.

The germline V and J ends show losses of 3 bases and 4 bases respectively, and no gene match explains 9 bases of the junction. CDR1 is given as MRHNA and CDR2 as SNTAGT, both from the germline V gene. Including cysteine and phenylalanine, the CDR3 has 15 amino acids. Kept here is only the CDR3 DNA, which spans 45 bases and is read in frame from base 1. The sequenced sample consisted of PBMCs. The sequence links TRBV6-4 to TRBJ2-7, and TRBD1 aligns with 7 junction nucleotides. The TCR was taken from a man aged 18 to 35 in good health and CMV-seropositive. The CDR3 reads CASSDSPGQRYEQYF. The DNA sequence is as follows: TGTGCCAGCAGTGATTCCCCGGGACAGCGGTACGAGCAGTACTTC.